One sample yielded the 13 T cell receptor beta chains listed below, sequenced in a study of cytomegalovirus exposure and HLA in healthy donors. Primers included in the PCR were 60 Vbeta and 13 Jbeta primers. Sequencing used immunoSEQ multiplex PCR; TCRdb keeps in-frame clones, though not all of them. This table holds some 200,000 clones, 65% to 85% found once. Sequencing was performed on PBMCs. These receptors all stem from a woman between 25 and 40 years old in good health and CMV-seronegative.

The gene calls are TRBV5-1 and TRBJ2-1; 13 bases align to TRBD2. V shed 3 bases, J shed 4 bases, and the junction held 4 bases outside the gene matches. There are 16 residues in the CDR3. Germline V gene sequence: CDR1 SGHRS, CDR2 YFSETQ. CDR3: CASSSMGLAGYNEQFF. The CDR3 DNA reads as TGCGCCAGCAGCTCCATGGGACTAGCGGGATACAATGAGCAGTTCTTC.

V gene TRBV4-1 combines with J gene TRBJ1-5, with 7 positions matching TRBD1. V dropped 1 base and J dropped 4; count of bases not matched to a gene: 7. CDR1 is MGHRA and CDR2 is YSYEKL in the germline V gene. The CDR3 is 16 amino acids. CDR3 in amino acids: CASSQGQTGRNQPQHF. CDR3 nucleotides: TGCGCCAGCAGCCAAGGTCAGACAGGGCGGAATCAGCCCCAGCATTTT.

In DNA form, the CDR3 reads TGTGCCAGCAGCGTAGGTTCTGGGGGGAATCAGCCCCAGCATTTT. Residues: CASSVGSGGNQPQHF. V usage is TRBV9 and J usage is TRBJ1-5, with D possibly matching TRBD1 (5 bases). In germline, CDR1 is SGDLS, CDR2 YYNGEE. With 0 bases removed from V and 4 bases from J, the gap between germline ends came to 11 bases. The CDR3 sequence is 15 residues long.

This chain connects TRBV13 to TRBJ2-5; TRBD2 matches 10 bases. V dropped 6 bases and J dropped 3; count of bases not matched to a gene: 1. CDR3 length: 13 residues. Looked up from germline, CDR1 is PRHDT and CDR2 is FYEKMQ (reference sequence). The CDR3 spells CASRGLAEETQYF. CDR3 coding DNA: TGTGCCAGCAGAGGACTAGCGGAAGAGACCCAGTACTTC.

V usage is TRBV2 and J usage is TRBJ2-3; 9 nucleotides agree with TRBD2. V lost 6 bases, J lost 1 base, and 2 bases stayed unmatched. The V gene's germline CDR1 is SNHLY and CDR2 FYNNEI. This CDR3 has 14 residues. In nucleotides, the CDR3 is TGTGCCAGCAGCGGACTAGCGCGCACAGATACGCAGTATTTT. Translating gives CASSGLARTDTQYF.

The chain recombines TRBV5-4 with TRBJ2-5; 7 bases line up with TRBD2. Looked up from germline, CDR1 is SGHNT and CDR2 is YYREEE (reference sequence). The V segment lost 2 bases and the J segment 5 bases; nucleotides outside the gene matches: 15. The CDR3 is made up of 17 amino acids. The CDR3 nucleotides are TGTGCCAGCAGCTTAAGGGGTAGCGGGTTCCTTGAGGAGACCCAGTACTTC. Translated: CASSLRGSGFLEETQYF.

The chain couples TRBV11-2 to TRBJ2-7; 11 bases fit TRBD1. With 2 bases clipped from V and 2 bases from J, the junction kept 5 bases outside the gene matches. This CDR3 spans 16 amino acids. CDR1 is SGHAT, CDR2 FQNNGV, per germline. This chain's CDR3 is CASSLQRGQGAYEQYF. CDR3 coding DNA: TGTGCCAGCAGCTTACAAAGGGGACAGGGGGCCTACGAGCAGTACTTC.

The chain uses TRBV2 and TRBJ2-2, with unresolved D. The length of the CDR3 is 15 residues. Germline values: CDR1 SNHLY, CDR2 FYNNEI. V dropped 4 bases and J dropped 5 bases, with 14 bases sitting between them. Here the CDR3 reads CASSGGSVKTGELFF. The CDR3 coding sequence is TGTGCCAGCAGTGGTGGCAGCGTTAAGACCGGGGAGCTGTTTTTT.

The chain employs TRBV19 and TRBJ2-4, with TRBD2 matching over 10 bases. CDR1 and CDR2 (germline): LNHDA, SQIVND (reference sequence). V lost 5 bases, J lost 0 bases, and 7 bases stayed unmatched. The CDR3 length is 17 residues. In nucleotides, the CDR3 is TGTGCCAGTAGTTCCGGACTAGCGGCACTAGCCAAAAACATTCAGTACTTC. Amino acids: CASSSGLAALAKNIQYF.

This clone was detected a few times. V gene TRBV28 combines with J gene TRBJ1-2; TRBD1 matches at 8 bases. The CDR3 totals 12 residues. CDR1 and CDR2 from the germline V gene are MDHEN and SYDVKM. V lost 4 bases and J lost 8; bases outside the gene matches: 3. The CDR3 sequence is CASSSGGRGYTF. CDR3 sequence (DNA): TGTGCCAGCAGTTCAGGGGGCAGGGGCTACACCTTC.

V usage is TRBV7-2 and J usage is TRBJ2-3; 9 nucleotides agree with TRBD2. The V gene end was trimmed by 3 bases and the J gene end by 6 bases; junction bases not matched to a gene: 7. This CDR3 has 15 amino acids. Germline CDR1 reads SGHTA; CDR2 reads FQGNSA. DNA for the CDR3: TGTGCCAGCAGCTTCGGCGGGGGGGCCGGGGATACGCAGTATTTT. It encodes CASSFGGGAGDTQYF.

J is TRBJ1-3 and V is TRBV7-9; D may be TRBD1 (6 bases). The CDR3 runs to 15 residues. The V end was cut by 5 bases, the J end by 3 bases, with 14 bases between. Germline V lookup: CDR1 SEHNR, CDR2 FQNEAQ (reference sequence). CDR3 sequence: CASSLTGSYGNTIYF. The DNA of the CDR3 is TGTGCCAGCAGCCTTACAGGGTCCTATGGAAACACCATATATTTT.

This clone was counted between two and nine times. The chain is built from TRBV7-2 and TRBJ2-1; D not resolved. Deletions cut 6 bases from V and 1 base from J, with 10 bases between. From germline, CDR1 is SGHTA and CDR2 FQGNSA. The CDR3 consists of 14 residues. CDR3 in DNA: TGTGCCAGCAGTCTTCAGGCGTCCTACAATGAGCAGTTCTTC. The encoded protein is CASSLQASYNEQFF.